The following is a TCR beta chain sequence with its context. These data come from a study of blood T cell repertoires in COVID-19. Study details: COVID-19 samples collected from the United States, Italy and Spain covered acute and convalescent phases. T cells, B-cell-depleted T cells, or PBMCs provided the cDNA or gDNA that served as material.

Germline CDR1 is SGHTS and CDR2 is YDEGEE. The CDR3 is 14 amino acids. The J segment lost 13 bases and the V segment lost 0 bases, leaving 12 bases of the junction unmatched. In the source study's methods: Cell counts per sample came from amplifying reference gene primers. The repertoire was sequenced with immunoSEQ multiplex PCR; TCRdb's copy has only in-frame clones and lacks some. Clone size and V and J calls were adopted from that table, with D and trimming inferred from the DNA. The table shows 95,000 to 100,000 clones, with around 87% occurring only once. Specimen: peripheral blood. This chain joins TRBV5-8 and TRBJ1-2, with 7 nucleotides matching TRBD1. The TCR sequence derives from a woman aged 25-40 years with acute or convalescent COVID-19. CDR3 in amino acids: CASSLGPTKQGCTF. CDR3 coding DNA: TGTGCCAGCAGCTTGGGTCCCACCAAACAGGGGTGCACCTTC.